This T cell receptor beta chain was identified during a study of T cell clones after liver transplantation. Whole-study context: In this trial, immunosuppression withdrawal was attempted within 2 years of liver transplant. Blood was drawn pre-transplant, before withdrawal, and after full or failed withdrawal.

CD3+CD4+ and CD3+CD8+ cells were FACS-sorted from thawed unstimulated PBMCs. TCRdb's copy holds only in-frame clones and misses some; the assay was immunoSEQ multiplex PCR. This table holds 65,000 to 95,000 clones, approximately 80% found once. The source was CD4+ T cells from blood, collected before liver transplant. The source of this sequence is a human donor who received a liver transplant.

The CDR3 region has the DNA TGTGCCAGCAGCTTAAGATCGGTCGTTACGCAGTATTTT. This translates into CASSLRSVVTQYF. This sequence joins TRBV5-6 and TRBJ2-3; D is uncertain. The V and J ends lost 2 bases and 8 bases respectively, with 12 bases between them. From germline, CDR1 is SGHDT and CDR2 YYEEEE. The CDR3 totals 13 residues.